A single T cell receptor (beta chain) is shown here with its context. Its antigen is unknown. TCRdb's table, derived via immunoSEQ multiplex PCR, lists solely in-frame clones and lacks some. The table has 95,000 to 150,000 clones, around 86% seen once. This sample was taken from a study of T cell responses to AZD1222 COVID-19 vaccine. Study-wide background: Second-dose intervals near 4 or 12 weeks were combined. Findings and limits, study-wide: Regions 160-218 and 743-854 held dominance among vaccine-associated CD4 TCRs, which spanned spike. Researchers took repertoire samples only after the peak T cell response had come.

The V end lost 4 bases, the J end lost 4 bases, and 6 bases lay between the germline ends. CDR3 length equals 12 residues. In germline, CDR1 is MDHEN, CDR2 SYDVKM. This clonotype was sampled from an adult in good health. The rearrangement links TRBV28 to TRBJ2-3; D call uncertain. The source was peripheral blood, collected on day 0 of AZD1222 vaccination. CDR3 in amino acids: CASSWGPDTQYF. CDR3 sequence (DNA): TGTGCCAGCAGTTGGGGTCCAGATACGCAGTATTTT.